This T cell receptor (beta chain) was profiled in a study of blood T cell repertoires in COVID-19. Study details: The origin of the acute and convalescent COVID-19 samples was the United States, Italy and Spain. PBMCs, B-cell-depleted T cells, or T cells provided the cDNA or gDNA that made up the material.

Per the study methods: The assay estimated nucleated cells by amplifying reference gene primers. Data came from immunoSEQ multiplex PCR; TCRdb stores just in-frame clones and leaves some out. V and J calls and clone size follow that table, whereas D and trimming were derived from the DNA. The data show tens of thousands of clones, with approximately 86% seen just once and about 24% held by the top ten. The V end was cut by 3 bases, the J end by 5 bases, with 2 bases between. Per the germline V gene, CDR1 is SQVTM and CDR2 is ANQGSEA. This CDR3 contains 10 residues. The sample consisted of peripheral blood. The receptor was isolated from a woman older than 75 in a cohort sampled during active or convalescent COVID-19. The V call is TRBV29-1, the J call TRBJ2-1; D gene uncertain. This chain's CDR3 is CSVDNNEQFF. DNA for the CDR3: TGCAGCGTTGATAACAATGAGCAGTTCTTC.